This TCR beta chain was documented in a study of T cell responses to AZD1222 COVID-19 vaccine. Study-level results: Scientists sampled the repertoires only once the peak T cell response had passed. Donors skewed white British and female; clonal diversity was possibly underestimated.

The data were produced by immunoSEQ multiplex PCR, yet TCRdb's version contains in-frame clones alone and is incomplete. The sample records 80,000 to 100,000 clones, approximately 83% being singletons. Only one count was recorded for this clone. The antigen is not known. Germline V gives CDR1 SQVTM, CDR2 ANQGSEA. Unmatched junction bases numbered 5, after V lost 3 bases and J lost 7 bases. This CDR3 is built from 13 residues. The chain recombines TRBV29-1 with TRBJ2-1, with TRBD1 matching over 8 bases. The specimen was peripheral blood, collected on day 0 of AZD1222 vaccination. The sequence was obtained from an adult in good health. The CDR3 DNA sequence: TGCAGCGTTGACACACAGGGGGTGAATGAGCAGTTCTTC. Translated: CSVDTQGVNEQFF.